This T cell receptor beta chain is drawn from a study of T cell responses to AZD1222 COVID-19 vaccine (dated by TCRdb to the early 2020s). The study in broad terms: TCR sequencing covered some 240 trial participants: about 210 given two doses of AZD1222 and 26 given two doses of MenACWY control vaccine. Enrollment into the trials was organized by age into subgroups of 18-55, 56-69 and 70-plus years, and those subgroups contained around 150, 28 and 57 TCR-sequenced participants, respectively.

This clone was picked up one time. Its binding antigen is unknown. No base quality values were provided; no much bigger clone lies one nucleotide off. The V end loses 2 bases and the J end loses 1 base, and a stretch of 17 bases separates them. Reading from cysteine to phenylalanine, the CDR3 counts 17 amino acids. Left in the record is the CDR3 DNA by itself, 51 bases read in frame from the first base. The germline V gene specifies SGHAT as CDR1 and FQNNGV as CDR2. The paper's findings and limits, for the study overall: Most participants were white British and females outnumbered males, and the authors suggested that clonal diversity may have been underestimated. Because no day 14 peak-response samples were available, repertoires were characterized only after the peak T cell response. Vaccine-associated CD4 TCRs spanned the whole spike protein, with dominant responses in regions 160-218 and 743-854. A significant rise in spike-specific TCR breadth and depth was observed after two AZD1222 doses relative to day 0 and relative to MenACWY recipients. The 56-69-year group was small, and its depth increase did not reach significance, likely because of low power. Conclusions about previously exposed vaccinees are limited because only six or seven AZD1222 recipients were SARS-CoV-2 seropositive at baseline. Reportedly, almost half of the unique spike-specific TCRs recognized epitopes lying outside the regions that are mutated in the B.1.351 and B.1.1.7 variants.

The CDR3 regions of human TCRbeta chains were analyzed by immunosequencing. Regarding the original processing steps: TCRs in the repertoires were compared against a reference library of SARS-CoV-2-specific TCRs that had been generated with the MIRA antigen-specificity platform. Breadth was defined as the fraction of unique TCRs that were SARS-CoV-2-associated, and depth was defined as the fraction of total T cells that were SARS-CoV-2-associated. Using the MIRA data, each spike-specific TCR was mapped to the spike region that the TCR reacts to and placed in a CD4 or CD8 class. Log10-transformed breadth and depth values were compared by one-way ANOVA with Sidak's multiple comparisons tests. The table comes from immuneACCESS by way of TCRdb, which keeps in-frame sequences with V and J called. Part of the clones is missing from these tables; in studies checked, under half for an unresolved V gene and the rest for unknown reasons. Clone size and V and J calls were adopted from that table, with D and trimming inferred from the DNA. Present in this sample are approximately 220,000 clones, about 93% of which were seen just once. The ten largest clones add up to around 1% of the sample.

The meaning of the sample's time point label: baseline before first vaccination. Read against the paper, the sample's treatment or condition label means: meningococcal conjugate vaccine given as trial control. Samples from vaccinated people were obtained from the UK trials COV001 and COV002, which included a single-blind randomized controlled phase 2/3 trial of AZD1222 (ChAdOx1 nCoV-19) in healthy adults. For TCRbeta chain sequencing, PBMC samples were collected from trial participants at day 0 and at day 28 after the second dose. Here the sequenced sample was peripheral blood, taken on day 0 of MenACWY control vaccination. The TCR sequence derives from an adult in good health. The sequence joins TRBV11-2 to TRBJ2-5; the D gene cannot be named for sure. CDR3 loop: CASSLNLLTAAQETQYF. The nucleotides are TGTGCCAGCAGCTTAAATCTACTGACGGCAGCCCAAGAGACCCAGTACTTC.